These 31 T cell receptor beta chains were sequenced from one sample in a study of Graves' ophthalmopathy and Graves' hyperthyroidism (dated by TCRdb to 2016 to 2019). Sequencing took place on an Illumina HiSeq 2000. For repertoire sequencing, TCR beta CDR3 regions were amplified from RNA transcripts. HTBI primers and the Qiagen OneStep RT-PCR kit were used in a first-round RT-PCR, which was followed by a second-round multiplex PCR, size selection and purification. TCRdb itself trimmed the public reads at Q25 with fastp, ran MiXCR and retained productive beta chains. Each record represents a unique CDR3 protein, reported with the most common genes and DNA among its rows. The sample has 660,000 or so distinct CDR3 sequences on record, approximately 39% of them singletons. Under 3.5% of the sample is taken by the ten largest. Sequencing input: peripheral blood. These receptor sequences come from an adult man with Graves' ophthalmopathy.

In this sample, this clonotype turned up many times. The rearrangement uses TRBV7-8 and TRBJ1-5, with D perhaps TRBD1 (5 bases). Germline CDR1 SGHVS, CDR2 FQNEAQ. Trimming shortened V by 4 bases and J by 1 base, and 20 bases separated the two germline ends. This CDR3 comprises 18 residues. CDR3 residues: CASSYPSSGARSNQPQHF. Here the CDR3 DNA reads TGTGCCAGCAGCTACCCCTCGTCTGGGGCTCGGAGCAATCAGCCCCAGCATTTT.

In its sample, this clonotype was seen many times. The chain joins TRBV5-6 to TRBJ1-2; D is undetermined. V shed 4 bases and J shed 2 bases, with 9 bases lying between them. The CDR3 spans 13 residues. Germline V gives CDR1 SGHDT, CDR2 YYEEEE. The CDR3 reads CASSQSMNYGYTF. In DNA, the CDR3 is TGTGCCAGCAGCCAGTCAATGAACTATGGCTACACCTTC.

This clonotype was counted once. The chain recombines TRBV29-1 with TRBJ1-3, with no clear D. V shed 8 bases and J shed 0 bases, with 11 bases lying between them. Germline V gives CDR1 SQVTM, CDR2 ANQGSEA. The CDR3 is 13 amino acids. CDR3 DNA sequence: TGCAGCTTGGTACGGGACTCTGGAAACACCATATATTTT. Residues: CSLVRDSGNTIYF.

This clonotype came up many times. The chain links TRBV10-3 to TRBJ1-1; 10 bases align to TRBD1. Germline CDR1 is ENHRY and CDR2 is SYGVKD. The CDR3 runs 15 residues. Unmatched junction bases numbered 8, after V lost 5 bases and J lost 5 bases. In DNA form, the CDR3 reads TGTGCCATCAGTAACGGACAGGGGGTAAATACTGAAGCTTTCTTT. Translated, it gives CAISNGQGVNTEAFF.

This clonotype appeared many times. This chain joins TRBV9 and TRBJ1-2; 10 bases line up with TRBD1. The CDR3 sequence is 15 residues long. V shed 4 bases, J shed 3 bases, and the junction held 6 bases outside the gene matches. Germline-derived CDR1 and CDR2 are SGDLS and YYNGEE. The CDR3 is CASSLSTGGYYGYTF. Written as DNA, the CDR3 is TGTGCCAGCAGCCTGTCGACAGGGGGCTACTATGGCTACACCTTC.

As regards this clonotype: A read error may explain this, as a much larger clone is one base away. V usage is TRBV6-4 and J usage is TRBJ1-5; D remains ambiguous. Trimming left V 5 bases short and J 7 bases short, with 6 bases between. The CDR3 is 11 amino acids. Germline V gives CDR1 MRHNA, CDR2 SNTAGT. This CDR3 is CASSCGQPQHF. The CDR3 region has the DNA TGTGCCAGCAGTTGCGGACAGCCCCAGCATTTT.

This clonotype appeared a single time. The rearrangement joins TRBV2 to TRBJ2-7; 8 nucleotides align to TRBD1. CDR3 length: 16 residues. With V trimmed by 3 bases and J by 4 bases, 11 bases remained unmatched. Germline V gene lookup returns CDR1 SNHLY and CDR2 FYNNEI. The CDR3 DNA reads as TGTGCCAGCAGTGAGGTTTCGACCAGGGGGCAATACGAGCAGTACTTC. Protein: CASSEVSTRGQYEQYF.

This clonotype was detected ten times or more. V is TRBV5-1 and J is TRBJ1-2, with a weak D call TRBD1 (6 bases). This CDR3 is 14 amino acids long. The ends were cut back, 2 bases at V and 6 bases at J, with 14 bases in the middle. Germline CDR1 SGHRS, CDR2 YFSETQ. DNA for the CDR3: TGCGCCAGCAGCTTACAGGGCTCAGAGAATGGCTACACCTTC. It specifies CASSLQGSENGYTF.

The CDR3 sequence is CASRTGGAPLHF. The CDR3, as DNA: TGTGCCAGCAGGACAGGCGGAGCCCCCCTCCACTTT. The chain employs TRBV27 and TRBJ1-6, with D tentatively TRBD1 (6 bases). Germline V lookup: CDR1 MNHEY, CDR2 SMNVEV (reference sequence). This CDR3 region has 12 residues. V was clipped by 6 bases and J by 13 bases, with 13 bases between them.

This clonotype was found many times. The chain has TRBV29-1 and TRBJ1-1; TRBD1 is a possible D gene (6 bases). V was pared by 7 bases and J by 6 bases, with 21 bases between. CDR3 length: 14 residues. Germline-derived CDR1 and CDR2 are SQVTM and ANQGSEA. CDR3 sequence: CSARRGGEGPEAFF. DNA of the CDR3: TGCAGCGCCCGACGTGGGGGCGAGGGGCCTGAAGCTTTCTTT.

The chain carries TRBV19 and TRBJ1-6; D not resolved. Germline V gene lookup returns CDR1 LNHDA and CDR2 SQIVND (reference sequence). The V gene lost 11 bases and the J gene lost 6 bases, with 14 bases spanning the gap. The CDR3 is made up of 13 amino acids. In DNA form, the CDR3 reads TGTGCCTTAGACCGGGGTATTAATTCACCCCTCCACTTT. It is translated as CALDRGINSPLHF.

This clonotype was counted at least ten times. The V gene is TRBV19, the J gene TRBJ1-5; 9 bases align to TRBD1. CDR3 length equals 15 residues. Germline loops: CDR1 LNHDA, CDR2 SQIVND (reference sequence). V dropped 10 bases and J dropped 2; count of bases not matched to a gene: 9. The CDR3 bases are TGTGCCACCTCGCGGACAGGGGAGCGCAATCAGCCCCAGCATTTT. Translating gives CATSRTGERNQPQHF.

The chain is built from TRBV10-3 and TRBJ1-1; TRBD1 matches at 12 bases. The CDR3 covers 18 residues. From germline, CDR1 is ENHRY and CDR2 SYGVKD. V lost 0 bases, J lost 3 bases, and 8 bases stayed unmatched. CDR3 sequence reads: CAISESGTGGPLDTEAFF. The CDR3 region has the DNA TGTGCCATCAGTGAGTCCGGGACAGGGGGCCCGTTGGACACTGAAGCTTTCTTT.

This clonotype has a count of ten or more. This chain uses TRBV20-1 with TRBJ2-7, with 7 bases identical to TRBD2. Germline values: CDR1 DFQATT, CDR2 SNEGSKA (reference sequence). CDR3 length: 14 amino acids. V shed 0 bases and J 5 bases; nucleotides not matched to a gene: 7. The CDR3 is CSARESAGEDEQYF. In DNA form, the CDR3 reads TGCAGTGCTAGAGAGTCGGCGGGAGAAGACGAGCAGTACTTC.

Many counts were recorded for this clonotype. The J gene is TRBJ1-4, the V gene TRBV2; no clear D. Trimming removed 3 bases from V and 5 bases from J, with 13 bases in between. This CDR3 has 15 amino acids. In germline, CDR1 is SNHLY, CDR2 FYNNEI. The CDR3 DNA sequence: TGTGCCAGCAGTGATAACGGTCCCGAGAATGAAAAACTGTTTTTT. Protein: CASSDNGPENEKLFF.

This clonotype was found many times. The chain joins TRBV7-9 to TRBJ1-4; D gene ambiguous. The CDR3 loop spans 14 amino acids. CDR1 and CDR2 from the germline V gene are SEHNR and FQNEAQ (reference sequence). The germline V and J ends were trimmed by 1 base and 11 bases, with 14 bases remaining between them. The CDR3 sequence is CASSLGTGREKLFF. In nucleotides, the CDR3 is TGTGCCAGCAGCTTAGGGACTGGGAGGGAGAAACTGTTTTTT.

This clonotype occurred many times. The V call is TRBV6-5, the J call TRBJ2-5, with 10 nucleotides matching TRBD2. Germline lookup yields CDR1 MNHEY and CDR2 SVGAGI. V trimming: 6 bases; J trimming: 4 bases; junction bases outside the gene matches: 17. The CDR3 is 18 residues long. CDR3: CASRRGTSVIHARETQYF. As DNA, the CDR3 is TGTGCCAGCAGACGAGGGACTAGCGTAATCCATGCCAGAGAGACCCAGTACTTC.

This clonotype has just a few counts. The chain has TRBV19 and TRBJ2-5, with 8 bases fitting TRBD1. The CDR3 consists of 14 residues. CDR1 and CDR2 from the germline V gene are LNHDA and SQIVND (reference sequence). After removal of 3 bases from V and 3 bases from J, the junction contained 3 bases not matched to a gene. Here the CDR3 DNA reads TGTGCCAGTAGTATGGCGGACAGGGAAGAGACCCAGTACTTC. This gives the protein CASSMADREETQYF.

Of note for this clonotype: A much larger clone differs by one base, so this may be a read error. The V gene is TRBV12-5, the J gene TRBJ1-1, with 7 bases identical to TRBD1. The CDR3 contains 11 residues. Germline lookup yields CDR1 LGHNT and CDR2 FRNRAP. CDR3 nucleotides: TGTGTTAGTGGGTTGACAGGGGAAGCTTTCTTT. This codes for CVSGLTGEAFF.

Concerning this clonotype itself: The conserved phenylalanine or tryptophan normally closing the CDR3 is absent here, so this likely arose from a read error. In DNA form, the CDR3 reads TGTGCCAGCAGCTTAACGGCAGGGGACGGGACCCAGTACCTC. This codes for CASSLTAGDGTQYL. V and J are TRBV7-9 and TRBJ2-5; possible D gene TRBD1, 6 bases. This CDR3 has 14 residues. The V end lost 2 bases, the J end lost 7 bases, and 14 bases lay between the germline ends. Looked up from germline, CDR1 is SEHNR and CDR2 is FQNEAQ (reference sequence).

This chain links TRBV7-9 with TRBJ2-7; D is perhaps TRBD1 (6 bases). CDR3 length: 13 amino acids. V shed 9 bases and J shed 4 bases, with 16 bases lying between them. CDR1 is SEHNR, CDR2 FQNEAQ, per germline (reference sequence). CDR3 sequence reads: CASSRGHGYEQYF. CDR3 DNA sequence: TGTGCCAGTAGTAGGGGACACGGGTACGAGCAGTACTTC.

This clonotype appeared a few times. The rearrangement uses TRBV5-8 and TRBJ1-3; no reliable D call. The CDR3 length is 15 residues. Germline V gene lookup returns CDR1 SGHTS and CDR2 YDEGEE. V lost 4 bases to trimming and J lost 4 bases, with 15 bases between them. The CDR3 nucleotides are TGTGCCAGCAGCCCCGGAGCGGCTGGCGGAAACACCATATATTTT. This gives the protein CASSPGAAGGNTIYF.

The rearrangement joins TRBV7-6 to TRBJ2-7; D tentatively fits TRBD1 or TRBD2 (6 bases each). Germline V gene sequence: CDR1 SGHVS, CDR2 FNYEAQ. The CDR3 contains 19 residues. Trimming cost V 3 bases and J 12 bases, with 36 bases left between them. CDR3 in amino acids: CASSFSPSSQEGGRSVSYF. The CDR3 DNA reads as TGTGCCAGCAGCTTCAGTCCTAGCAGCCAAGAGGGGGGCAGGTCTGTCTCGTACTTC. The full variable domain, rest sourced from reference TRBV7-6 and TRBJ2-7, is GAGVSQSPRYKVTKRGQDVALRCDPISGHVSLYWYRQALGQGPEFLTYFNYEAQQDKSGLPNDRFSAERPEGSISTLTIQRTEQRDSAMYRCASSFSPSSQEGGRSVSYFGPGTRLTVT.

The chain links TRBV20-1 to TRBJ1-1, with a tentative D call TRBD1 (6 bases). The CDR3 covers 17 residues. V was cut by 6 bases and J by 4 bases, with 27 bases left in between. Germline V gives CDR1 DFQATT, CDR2 SNEGSKA (reference sequence). CDR3 loop: CSALDRRGVLSGTEAFF. The CDR3 DNA reads TGCAGTGCCCTAGACCGCAGGGGCGTCTTGTCGGGCACTGAAGCTTTCTTT.

The V call is TRBV7-9, the J call TRBJ2-2, with 9 positions matching TRBD1. V was pared by 5 bases and J by 4 bases, with 8 bases of the junction left unmatched. The CDR3 extends over 16 amino acids. CDR1 is SEHNR and CDR2 is FQNEAQ in the germline V gene (reference sequence). The CDR3 nucleotides read TGTGCCAGCAGCCAAGGGCTGACAGGGGGCACCGGGGAGCTGTTTTTT. Residues: CASSQGLTGGTGELFF.

This clonotype was detected a few times. The chain joins TRBV5-1 to TRBJ1-2; D unresolved. There are 12 residues in the CDR3. Germline CDR1 is SGHRS and CDR2 is YFSETQ. Trimming cost V 2 bases and J 14 bases, with 16 bases left between them. The CDR3 DNA follows: TGCGCCAGCAGCTTCTGGGAAGGGCCCGGGACCTTC. Translation: CASSFWEGPGTF.

The V gene is TRBV7-4, the J gene TRBJ2-7; TRBD2 matches 9 bases. Trimming at V came to 8 bases and at J to 4 bases, leaving 12 bases not matched to a gene. The CDR3 loop spans 15 amino acids. Germline lookup yields CDR1 SGHVT and CDR2 SQSDAQ. CDR3 sequence (DNA): TGTGCCAGCTCACCTCGACTCAGCGGGAGGTACGAGCAGTACTTC. It encodes CASSPRLSGRYEQYF. Filled out from reference TRBV7-4 and TRBJ2-7, the complete variable domain reads GAGVSQSPRYKVAKRGRDVALRCDSISGHVTLYWYRQTLGQGSEVLTYSQSDAQRDKSGRPSGRFSAERPERSVSTLKIQRTEQGDSAVYLCASSPRLSGRYEQYFGPGTRLTVT.

At least ten counts were recorded for this clonotype. This chain links TRBV29-1 with TRBJ2-2; D gene ambiguous. CDR3 length: 14 residues. The ends were cut back, 4 bases at V and 0 bases at J, with 9 bases in the middle. The germline gives CDR1 SQVTM, CDR2 ANQGSEA. CDR3 coding DNA: TGCAGCGTTGGAGAGCGACCGAACACCGGGGAGCTGTTTTTT. Amino acids: CSVGERPNTGELFF.

In this sample, this clonotype turned up many times. The chain links TRBV7-8 to TRBJ2-7; 7 positions agree with TRBD1. Germline V gene sequence: CDR1 SGHVS, CDR2 FQNEAQ. This CDR3 is built from 15 residues. V dropped 5 bases and J dropped 4; count of bases not matched to a gene: 11. In DNA, the CDR3 is TGTGCCAGCAGCCCCCGGACAGGCGGTACATACGAGCAGTACTTC. It encodes CASSPRTGGTYEQYF. Filled out from reference TRBV7-8 and TRBJ2-7, the complete variable domain reads GAGVSQSPRYKVAKRGQDVALRCDPISGHVSLFWYQQALGQGPEFLTYFQNEAQLDKSGLPSDRFFAERPEGSVSTLKIQRTQQEDSAVYLCASSPRTGGTYEQYFGPGTRLTVT.

The chain links TRBV7-8 to TRBJ1-5, with TRBD1 as a possible D gene (5 bases). The CDR3 loop spans 20 amino acids. With 2 bases removed from V and 9 bases from J, the gap between germline ends came to 32 bases. The germline gives CDR1 SGHVS, CDR2 FQNEAQ. CDR3 bases: TGTGCCAGCAGCTTAAACGCGTGGTGGGGGGTCGGGGAACGGGTTCGGCCCCAGCATTTT. Amino acids: CASSLNAWWGVGERVRPQHF.

V and J are TRBV12-5 and TRBJ2-7; TRBD2 matches at 11 bases. Germline V lookup: CDR1 LGHNT, CDR2 FRNRAP. CDR3 length: 17 residues. After removal of 0 bases from V and 3 bases from J, the junction contained 7 bases not matched to a gene. This chain's CDR3 is CASGLVLGLADHYEQYF. The CDR3 coding sequence is TGTGCTAGTGGTTTGGTACTGGGACTAGCGGACCACTACGAGCAGTACTTC.